A selection of T cell receptor beta chains follows, all from one sample in a study of T cells after yellow fever vaccination. TCRdb independently ran MiXCR on the 5' RACE reads; one entry per CDR3 protein. This table has 450,000 to 650,000 distinct CDR3 sequences, 20% to 25% appearing once. Source: PBMCs, taken less than 25 days after the first yellow fever vaccination. These receptors were taken from a man aged 18 to 30 who received the YFV17D yellow fever vaccine. CDR3s include the opening cysteine and the closing phenylalanine or tryptophan. Fields, in order: J gene, V gene, CDR3 protein.

J: TRBJ2-1; V: TRBV21-1; CDR3: CASGTAPENEQFF
J: TRBJ1-5; V: TRBV7-9; CDR3: CASSKLQGQPQHF
J: TRBJ2-7; V: TRBV4-3; CDR3: CASSQEGAGYYEQYF
J: TRBJ2-2; V: TRBV7-2; CDR3: CASSFASGYTGELFF
J: TRBJ2-6; V: TRBV11-1; CDR3: CASSLRPGQGVAGANVLTF
J: TRBJ2-4; V: TRBV28; CDR3: CASSTNRGYKNIQYF
J: TRBJ2-3; V: TRBV11-2; CDR3: CASSQNGGGVLSTDTQYF
J: TRBJ1-2; V: TRBV20-1; CDR3: CSAQAGQPYGYTF
J: TRBJ2-2; V: TRBV7-3; CDR3: CASSGGQSAGELFF
J: TRBJ1-5; V: TRBV5-1; CDR3: CASSFVGHQPQHF
J: TRBJ2-5; V: TRBV3-1; CDR3: CASSLASGARTQYF
J: TRBJ2-3; V: TRBV30; CDR3: CAWRLAGSTDTQYF
J: TRBJ1-4; V: TRBV5-1; CDR3: CASRPGQLNEKLFF
J: TRBJ1-1; V: TRBV4-1; CDR3: CASSQGWSGDTEAFF
J: TRBJ1-4; V: TRBV5-1; CDR3: CASSLDSPGEKLFF
J: TRBJ1-1; V: TRBV20-1; CDR3: CSAPNPAGFTEAFF
J: TRBJ2-1; V: TRBV6-4; CDR3: CASSEGSLYNEQFF
J: TRBJ2-1; V: TRBV4-1; CDR3: CASSQVAGLANEQFF
J: TRBJ1-2; V: TRBV7-6; CDR3: CASSLETGPSVRGYTF
J: TRBJ2-3; V: TRBV19; CDR3: CASSRLAGGTLDTQYF
J: TRBJ2-5; V: TRBV20-1; CDR3: CSARVAQASETQYF
J: TRBJ2-4; V: TRBV20-1; CDR3: CSASLGGNIQYF
J: TRBJ1-5; V: TRBV19; CDR3: CASLPAGHVKNQPQHF
J: TRBJ1-5; V: TRBV5-6; CDR3: CASSLFGNQPQHF
J: TRBJ1-4; V: TRBV29-1; CDR3: CSVVGNNEKLFF
J: TRBJ1-1; V: TRBV10-3; CDR3: CAISESTAKAFF
J: TRBJ1-2; V: TRBV5-1; CDR3: CASSSEGSPYGYTF
J: TRBJ1-1; V: TRBV6-2/TRBV6-3; CDR3: CASSKKYTEAFF
J: TRBJ1-1; V: TRBV5-6; CDR3: CASSLVATGAFF